This T cell receptor (beta chain) came from a study of cytomegalovirus exposure and HLA in healthy donors. At the level of the study: Samples from HLA-typed donors yielded about 85 million unique TCRs in an early data release.

Study conclusions and caveats: Of the V segments, some could not be distinguished, including TRBV6-2 and TRBV6-3, and were excluded. Donors belonging to an Asian-associated ancestry cluster reportedly showed fewer N-insertions in productive TCRs than the roughly 670-donor mean, according to what a later analysis found.

As concerns this clone: What it recognizes is unknown.

PCR used 60 Vbeta primers and 13 Jbeta primers. Clones were sequenced by immunoSEQ multiplex PCR, and TCRdb holds only the in-frame ones, with some missing. Of roughly 120,000 clones listed, over 75% are singletons. V lost 9 bases to trimming and J lost 3 bases; unmatched junction nucleotides: 6. Germline CDR1 is LNHDA and CDR2 is SQIVND (reference sequence). The CDR3 totals 13 residues. The sample taken for sequencing was PBMCs. The chain links TRBV19 to TRBJ2-7, with 9 positions matching TRBD1. The sequence came from a woman younger than 35 in good health and CMV-seronegative. As DNA, the CDR3 is TGTGCCAGCGCTCCGGGACAGGGCTACGAGCAGTACTTC. Amino acid sequence: CASAPGQGYEQYF.